Given below is one T cell receptor (beta chain) in context. One junction end does not reproduce the germline sequence, and a read error may be involved. The germline CDR1 and CDR2 sequences are ENHRY and SYGVKD. The CDR3 has 15 residues. This sample is part of a study of OX40 agonist ivuxolimab in advanced cancers. Study details: Patients receiving dose escalation had hepatocellular carcinoma, melanoma, renal cell or head and neck cancer.

Libraries were prepared by immunoSEQ multiplex PCR; TCRdb keeps only in-frame clonotypes and omits some of them. This sample has about 82,000 clones; roughly 89% occur once, and the top ten carry about 0.6%. The chain recombines TRBV10-3 with TRBJ1-6; D may be TRBD1 (6 bases). The receptor comes from an adult with an advanced solid tumor such as melanoma, head and neck, liver or kidney cancer. The source material was CD4+ or CD8+ T cells sorted from blood, sampled in a trial of the OX40 agonist ivuxolimab. Written as DNA, the CDR3 is TGTGCCATCAGTGAGTCGGGGGGGCCTAATTCACCCCCCCACTTT. Its protein product is CAISESGGPNSPPHF.